A selection of T cell receptor beta chains follows, all from one sample in a study of blood T cell repertoires in COVID-19. The assay was immunoSEQ multiplex PCR, and TCRdb's table has in-frame clones only and misses some. The sample holds about 210,000 clones, just over 85% seen once. The sequenced sample consisted of peripheral blood. The receptors here all came from a man between 18 and 29 years old with active or convalescent COVID-19. The CDR3 runs from the conserved cysteine through the conserved F or W. A D gene is named only where the DNA matches it firmly. The listing skips clone size in some rows; elsewhere it reads once, few, many or a size class.

abundance,j_gene,v_gene,d_gene,CDR3nt,CDR3aa
NA,TRBJ1-1,TRBV7-9,NA,TGTGCCAGCAGCCAAACGACAGGGAACACTGAAGCTTTCTTT,CASSQTTGNTEAFF
NA,TRBJ2-7,TRBV2,TRBD2,TGTGCCAGCAGTGTGGGCGGGAGGGGAGAGCAGTACTTC,CASSVGGRGEQYF
NA,TRBJ2-2,TRBV5-1,TRBD2,TGCGCCAGCAGCTTGTCATTAGCGGGAGATCTGGTGGCCGGGGAGCTGTTTTTT,CASSLSLAGDLVAGELFF
NA,TRBJ2-3,TRBV10-1,TRBD1,TGCGCCAGCAGTGATGGACAGGGGACGCAGTATTTT,CASSDGQGTQYF
few,TRBJ2-1,TRBV18,NA,TGTGCCAGCTCACCACCGAACAGGGTTATCCACAATGAGCAGTTCTTC,CASSPPNRVIHNEQFF
NA,TRBJ1-2,TRBV9,NA,TGTGCCAGCAGCGTAGTCGAGCAAACCAACTATGGCTACACCTTC,CASSVVEQTNYGYTF
NA,TRBJ2-7,TRBV28,NA,TGTGCCAGCAGTTTATTGAGGGACGAGCAGTACTTC,CASSLLRDEQYF
once,TRBJ2-2,TRBV27,TRBD2,TGTGCCAGCAGTTTAGTTCTAGCGGAGGTTCCCGGGGAGCTGTTTTTT,CASSLVLAEVPGELFF
NA,TRBJ1-6,TRBV11-2,NA,TGTGCCAGCAGCTTACCGGTGATGAGCTATAATTCACCCCTCCACTTT,CASSLPVMSYNSPLHF
NA,TRBJ2-7,TRBV27,TRBD2,TGTGCCAGCAGTTTAGAAACGGGGAGGGCCGTCGGCGAGCAGTACTTC,CASSLETGRAVGEQYF